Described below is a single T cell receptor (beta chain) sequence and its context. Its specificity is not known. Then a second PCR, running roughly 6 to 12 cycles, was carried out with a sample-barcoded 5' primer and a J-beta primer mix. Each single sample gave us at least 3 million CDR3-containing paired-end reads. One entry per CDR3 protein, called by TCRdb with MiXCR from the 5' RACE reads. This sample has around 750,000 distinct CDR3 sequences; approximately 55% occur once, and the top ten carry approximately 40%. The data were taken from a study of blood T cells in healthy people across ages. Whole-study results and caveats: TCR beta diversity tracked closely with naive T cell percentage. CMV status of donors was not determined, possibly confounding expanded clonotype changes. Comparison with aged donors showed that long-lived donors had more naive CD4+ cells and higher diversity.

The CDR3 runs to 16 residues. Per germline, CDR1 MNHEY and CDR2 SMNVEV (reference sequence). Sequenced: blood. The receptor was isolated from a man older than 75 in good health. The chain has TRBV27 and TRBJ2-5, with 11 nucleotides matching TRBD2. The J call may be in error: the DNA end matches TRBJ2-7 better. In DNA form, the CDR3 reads TGTGCCAGCAGTTTATCGAGACTAGCGGGAACGTACGAGCAGTACTTC. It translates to CASSLSRLAGTYEQYF.